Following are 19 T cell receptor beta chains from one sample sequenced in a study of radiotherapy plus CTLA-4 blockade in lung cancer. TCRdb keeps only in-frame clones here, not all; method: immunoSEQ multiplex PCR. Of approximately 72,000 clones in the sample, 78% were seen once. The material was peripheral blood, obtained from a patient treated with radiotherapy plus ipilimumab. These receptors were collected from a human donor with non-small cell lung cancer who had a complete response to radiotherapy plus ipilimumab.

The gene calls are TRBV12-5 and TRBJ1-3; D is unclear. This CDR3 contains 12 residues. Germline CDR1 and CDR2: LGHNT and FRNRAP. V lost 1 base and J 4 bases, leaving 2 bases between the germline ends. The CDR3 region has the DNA TGTGCTAGTGGTTTGGGCGGAAACACCATATATTTT. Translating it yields CASGLGGNTIYF.

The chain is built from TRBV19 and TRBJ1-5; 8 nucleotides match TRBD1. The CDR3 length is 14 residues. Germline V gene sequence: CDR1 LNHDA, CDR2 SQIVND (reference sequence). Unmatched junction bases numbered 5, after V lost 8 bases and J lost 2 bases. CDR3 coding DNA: TGTGCCAGTCTACAGGGGGGTGGCAATCAGCCCCAGCATTTT. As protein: CASLQGGGNQPQHF.

As DNA, the CDR3 is TGTGCCTGGAGTAAAGGTTGGTACGAGCAGTACTTC. Its protein product is CAWSKGWYEQYF. V gene TRBV30 combines with J gene TRBJ2-7; D is undetermined. Per germline, CDR1 GTSNPN and CDR2 SVGIG (reference sequence). The CDR3 has 12 residues. V was shortened by 2 bases and J by 4 bases, with 9 bases between the two germline ends.

CDR3 region: CASSLALAGVYNEQFF. CDR3 bases: TGCGCCAGCAGCTTGGCCCTAGCGGGGGTTTACAATGAGCAGTTCTTC. V gene TRBV5-1 combines with J gene TRBJ2-1; 10 positions match TRBD2. After removal of 0 bases from V and 4 bases from J, the junction contained 4 bases not matched to a gene. Per germline, CDR1 SGHRS and CDR2 YFSETQ. The CDR3 has 16 residues.

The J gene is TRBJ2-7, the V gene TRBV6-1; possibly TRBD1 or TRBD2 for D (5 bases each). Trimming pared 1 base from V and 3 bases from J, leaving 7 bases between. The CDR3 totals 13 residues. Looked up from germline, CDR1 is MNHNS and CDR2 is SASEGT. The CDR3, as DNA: TGTGCCAGCAGTGAAGGAGGGGACTACGAGCAGTACTTC. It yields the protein CASSEGGDYEQYF.

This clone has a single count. CDR3 in amino acids: CAWSRRLGARVGELFF. The CDR3 bases are TGTGCCTGGAGTAGGCGTTTAGGGGCGCGGGTCGGGGAGCTGTTTTTT. The rearrangement links TRBV30 to TRBJ2-2; TRBD1 or TRBD2 may be the D gene (5 bases each). Trimming took off 2 bases at V and 7 bases at J, with 20 bases between the two ends. CDR1 GTSNPN and CDR2 SVGIG come from the germline V gene (reference sequence). The CDR3 is made up of 16 amino acids. The full variable domain, its missing parts supplied by reference TRBV30 and TRBJ2-2, is SQTIHQWPATLVQPVGSPLSLECTVEGTSNPNLYWYRQAAGRGLQLLFYSVGIGQISSEVPQNLSASRPQDRQFILSSKKLLLSDSGFYLCAWSRRLGARVGELFFGEGSRLTVL.

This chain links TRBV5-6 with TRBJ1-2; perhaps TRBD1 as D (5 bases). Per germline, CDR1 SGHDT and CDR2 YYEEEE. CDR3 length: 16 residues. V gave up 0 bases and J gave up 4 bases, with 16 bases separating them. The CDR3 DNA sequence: TGTGCCAGCAGCTTGGATCCGGGACTCTCAGGCTATGGCTACACCTTC. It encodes CASSLDPGLSGYGYTF.

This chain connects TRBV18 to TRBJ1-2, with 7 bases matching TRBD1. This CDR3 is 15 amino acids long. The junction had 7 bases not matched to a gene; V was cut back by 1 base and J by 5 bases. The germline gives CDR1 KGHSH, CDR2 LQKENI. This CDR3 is CASSPRTGPFYGYTF. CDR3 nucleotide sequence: TGTGCCAGCTCACCACGGACAGGCCCTTTTTATGGCTACACCTTC.

The CDR3 region has the DNA TGTGCCAGCAGTCCAGGGACAGGGTATTACTATGGCTACACCTTC. It is translated as CASSPGTGYYYGYTF. The V call is TRBV28, the J call TRBJ1-2, with TRBD1 matching over 9 bases. Germline CDR1 MDHEN, CDR2 SYDVKM. V trimming: 5 bases; J trimming: 3 bases; junction bases outside the gene matches: 7. The CDR3 extends over 15 amino acids.

CDR3 sequence (DNA): TGTGCCAGCAGCTCTCCCGAGCAGTACGTC. The encoded protein is CASSSPEQYV. The chain is built from TRBV21-1 and TRBJ2-7. TRBV21-1 constitutes a pseudogene. CDR3 size: 10 residues.

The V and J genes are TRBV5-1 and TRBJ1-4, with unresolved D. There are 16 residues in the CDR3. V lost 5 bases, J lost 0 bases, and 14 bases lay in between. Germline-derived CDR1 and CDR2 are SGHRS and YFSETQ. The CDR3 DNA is TGCGCCAGCAGACCCACGTCGGGTTCAACTAATGAAAAACTGTTTTTT. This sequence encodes CASRPTSGSTNEKLFF. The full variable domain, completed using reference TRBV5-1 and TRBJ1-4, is KAGVTQTPRYLIKTRGQQVTLSCSPISGHRSVSWYQQTPGQGLQFLFEYFSETQRNKGNFPGRFSGRQFSNSRSEMNVSTLELGDSALYLCASRPTSGSTNEKLFFGSGTQLSVL.

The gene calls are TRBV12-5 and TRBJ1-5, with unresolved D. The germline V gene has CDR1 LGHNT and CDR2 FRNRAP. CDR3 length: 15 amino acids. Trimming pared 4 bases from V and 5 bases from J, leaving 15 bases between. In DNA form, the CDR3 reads TGTGCTAGTGGTTCAGAGACCGGACCTTATCAGCCCCAGCATTTT. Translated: CASGSETGPYQPQHF.

The CDR3 loop reads CASSEAGNTEAFF. DNA for the CDR3: TGCGCCAGCAGTGAGGCGGGGAACACTGAAGCTTTCTTT. The chain is built from TRBV5-1 and TRBJ1-1; the D is unclear. The V end lost 5 bases, the J end lost 1 base, and 9 bases lay between the germline ends. The CDR3 is 13 residues long. Per germline, CDR1 SGHRS and CDR2 YFSETQ.

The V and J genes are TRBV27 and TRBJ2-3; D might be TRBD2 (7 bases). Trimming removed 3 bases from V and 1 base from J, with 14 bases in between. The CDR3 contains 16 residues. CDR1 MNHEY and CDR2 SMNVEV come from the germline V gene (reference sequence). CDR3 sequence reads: CASSFGGGRGTDTQYF. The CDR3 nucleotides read TGTGCCAGCAGTTTTGGGGGGGGCAGGGGCACAGATACGCAGTATTTT.

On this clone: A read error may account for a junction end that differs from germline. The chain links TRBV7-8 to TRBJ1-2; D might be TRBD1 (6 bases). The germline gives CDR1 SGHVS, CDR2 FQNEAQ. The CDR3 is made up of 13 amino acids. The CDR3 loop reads CASSTRGAGLETF. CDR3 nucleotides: TGTGCCAGCAGCACTCGGGGGGCGGGACTGGAGACTTTC.

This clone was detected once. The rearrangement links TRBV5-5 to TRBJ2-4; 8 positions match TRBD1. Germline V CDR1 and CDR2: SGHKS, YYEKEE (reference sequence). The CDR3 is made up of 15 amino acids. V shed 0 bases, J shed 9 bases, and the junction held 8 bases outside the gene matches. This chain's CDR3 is CASSLGTGQGGIQYF. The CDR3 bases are TGTGCCAGCAGCTTGGGAACCGGACAGGGCGGCATTCAGTACTTC.

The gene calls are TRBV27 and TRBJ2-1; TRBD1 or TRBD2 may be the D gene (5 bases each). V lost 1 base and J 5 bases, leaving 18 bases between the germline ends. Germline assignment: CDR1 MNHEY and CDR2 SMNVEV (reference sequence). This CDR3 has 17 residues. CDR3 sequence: CASSLYYGTAMNNEQFF. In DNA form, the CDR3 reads TGTGCCAGCAGTTTATACTACGGGACGGCGATGAACAATGAGCAGTTCTTC.

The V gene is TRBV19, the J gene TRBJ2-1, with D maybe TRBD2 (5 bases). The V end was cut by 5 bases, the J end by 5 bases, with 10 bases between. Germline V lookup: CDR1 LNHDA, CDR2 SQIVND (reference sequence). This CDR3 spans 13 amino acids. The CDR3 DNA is TGTGCCAGTAGTCTAGCCGGCCACAATGAGCAGTTCTTC. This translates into CASSLAGHNEQFF.

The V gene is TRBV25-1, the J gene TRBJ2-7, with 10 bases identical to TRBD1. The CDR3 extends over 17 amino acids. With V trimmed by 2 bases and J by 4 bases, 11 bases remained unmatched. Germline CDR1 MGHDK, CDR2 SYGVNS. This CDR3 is CASSEKEVGTGDYEQYV. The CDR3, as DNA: TGTGCCAGCAGTGAAAAAGAGGTAGGGACAGGGGATTACGAGCAGTACGTC.